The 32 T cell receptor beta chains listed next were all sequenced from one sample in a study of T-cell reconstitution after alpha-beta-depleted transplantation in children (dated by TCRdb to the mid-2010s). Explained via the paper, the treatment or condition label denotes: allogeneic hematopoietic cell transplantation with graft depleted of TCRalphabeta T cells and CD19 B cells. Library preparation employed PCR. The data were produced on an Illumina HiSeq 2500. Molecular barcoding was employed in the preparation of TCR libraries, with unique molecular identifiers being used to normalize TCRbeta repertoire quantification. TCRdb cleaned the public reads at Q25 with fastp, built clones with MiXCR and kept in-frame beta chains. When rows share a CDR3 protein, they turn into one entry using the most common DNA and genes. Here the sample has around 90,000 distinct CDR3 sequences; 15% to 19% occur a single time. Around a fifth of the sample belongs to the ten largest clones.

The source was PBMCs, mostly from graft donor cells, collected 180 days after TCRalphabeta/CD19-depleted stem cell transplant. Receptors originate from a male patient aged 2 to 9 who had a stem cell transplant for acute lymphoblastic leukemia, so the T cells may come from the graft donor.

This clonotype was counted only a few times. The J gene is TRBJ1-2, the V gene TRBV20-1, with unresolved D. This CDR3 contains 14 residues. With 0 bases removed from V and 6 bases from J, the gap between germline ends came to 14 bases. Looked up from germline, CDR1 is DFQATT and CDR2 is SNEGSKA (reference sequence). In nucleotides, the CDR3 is TGCAGTGCTAGAGATCTAACCCTCTGGGATGGCTACACCTTC. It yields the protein CSARDLTLWDGYTF.

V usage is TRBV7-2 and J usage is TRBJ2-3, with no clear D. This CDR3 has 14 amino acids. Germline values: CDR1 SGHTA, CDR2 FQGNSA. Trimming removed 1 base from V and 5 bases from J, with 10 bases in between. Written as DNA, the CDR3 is TGTGCCAGCAGCTTAGGAGTTAGGGAAGATACGCAGTATTTT. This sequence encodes CASSLGVREDTQYF.

The CDR3 is CASSQKGSSETQYF. The CDR3 DNA sequence: TGCGCCAGCAGCCAGAAGGGATCGTCGGAGACCCAGTACTTC. The chain combines TRBV4-3 with TRBJ2-5; D call uncertain. Trimming removed 3 bases from V and 5 bases from J, with 13 bases in between. The CDR3 is 14 residues long. Germline lookup yields CDR1 LGHNA and CDR2 YSLEER.

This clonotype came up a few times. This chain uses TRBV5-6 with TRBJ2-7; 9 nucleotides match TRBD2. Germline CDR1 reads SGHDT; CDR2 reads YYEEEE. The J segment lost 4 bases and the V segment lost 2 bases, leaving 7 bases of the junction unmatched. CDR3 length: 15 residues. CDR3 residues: CASSFLAGIVYEQYF. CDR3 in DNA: TGTGCCAGCAGCTTCCTAGCGGGAATAGTGTACGAGCAGTACTTC.

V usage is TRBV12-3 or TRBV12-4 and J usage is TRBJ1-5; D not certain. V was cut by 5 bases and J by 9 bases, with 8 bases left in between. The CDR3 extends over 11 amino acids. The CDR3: CASSARGPQHF. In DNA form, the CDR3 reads TGTGCCAGCAGTGCCCGGGGGCCCCAGCATTTT.

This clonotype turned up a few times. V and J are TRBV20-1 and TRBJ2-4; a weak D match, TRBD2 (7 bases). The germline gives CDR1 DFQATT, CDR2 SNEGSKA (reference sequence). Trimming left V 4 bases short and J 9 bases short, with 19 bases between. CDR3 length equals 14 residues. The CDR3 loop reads CSATVPGGRSIQYF. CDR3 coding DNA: TGCAGTGCTACGGTCCCGGGGGGCCGGAGCATTCAGTACTTC.

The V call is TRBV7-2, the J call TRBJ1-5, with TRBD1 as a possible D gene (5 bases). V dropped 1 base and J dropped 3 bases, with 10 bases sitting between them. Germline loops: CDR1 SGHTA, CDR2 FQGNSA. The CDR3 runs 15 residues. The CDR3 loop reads CASSLVGEHNQPQHF. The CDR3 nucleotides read TGTGCCAGCAGCTTAGTGGGGGAGCACAATCAGCCCCAGCATTTT. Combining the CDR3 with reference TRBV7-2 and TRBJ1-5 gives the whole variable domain GAGVSQSPSNKVTEKGKDVELRCDPISGHTALYWYRQSLGQGLEFLIYFQGNSAPDKSGLPSDRFSAERTGGSVSTLTIQRTQQEDSAVYLCASSLVGEHNQPQHFGDGTRLSIL.

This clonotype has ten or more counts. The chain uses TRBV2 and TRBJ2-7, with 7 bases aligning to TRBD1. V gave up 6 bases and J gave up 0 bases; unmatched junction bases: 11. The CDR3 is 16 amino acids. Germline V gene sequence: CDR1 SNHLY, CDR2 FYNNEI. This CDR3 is CASRFRRDSLSYEQYF. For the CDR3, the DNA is TGTGCCAGCAGATTCCGTAGGGACAGCCTCTCCTACGAGCAGTACTTC.

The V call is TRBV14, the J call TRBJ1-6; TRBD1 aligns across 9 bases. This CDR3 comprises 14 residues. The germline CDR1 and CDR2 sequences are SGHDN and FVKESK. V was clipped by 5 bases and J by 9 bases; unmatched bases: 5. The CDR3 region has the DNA TGTGCCAGCAGCTGGGACAGGGCTTCTTCACCCCTCCACTTT. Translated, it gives CASSWDRASSPLHF.

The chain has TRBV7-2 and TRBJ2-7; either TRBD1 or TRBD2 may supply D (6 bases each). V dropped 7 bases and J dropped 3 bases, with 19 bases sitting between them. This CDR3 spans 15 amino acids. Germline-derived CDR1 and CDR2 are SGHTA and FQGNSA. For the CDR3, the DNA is TGTGCCAGCATTTACGTCCCCGGGGGCGTCTACGAGCAGTACTTC. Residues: CASIYVPGGVYEQYF.

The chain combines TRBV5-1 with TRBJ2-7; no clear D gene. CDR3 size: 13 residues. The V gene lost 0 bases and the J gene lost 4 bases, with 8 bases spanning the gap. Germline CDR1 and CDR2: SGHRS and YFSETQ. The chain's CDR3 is CASSLESAYEQYF. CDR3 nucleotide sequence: TGCGCCAGCAGCTTGGAATCGGCGTACGAGCAGTACTTC. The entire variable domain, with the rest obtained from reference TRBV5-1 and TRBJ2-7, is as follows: KAGVTQTPRYLIKTRGQQVTLSCSPISGHRSVSWYQQTPGQGLQFLFEYFSETQRNKGNFPGRFSGRQFSNSRSEMNVSTLELGDSALYLCASSLESAYEQYFGPGTRLTVT.

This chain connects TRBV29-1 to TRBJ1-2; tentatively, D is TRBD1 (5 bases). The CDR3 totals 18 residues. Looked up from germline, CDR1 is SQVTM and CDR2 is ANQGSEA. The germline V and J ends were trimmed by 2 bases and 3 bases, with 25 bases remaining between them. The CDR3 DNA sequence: TGCAGCGTTGAACCTCCCCCAGCCGGGACGGCCTCTGACTATGGCTACACCTTC. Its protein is CSVEPPPAGTASDYGYTF.

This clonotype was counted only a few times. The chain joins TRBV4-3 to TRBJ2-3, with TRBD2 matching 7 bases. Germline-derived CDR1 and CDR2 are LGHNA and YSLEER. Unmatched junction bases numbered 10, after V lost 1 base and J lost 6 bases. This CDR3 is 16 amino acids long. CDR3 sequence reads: CASSQAPVRGEDTQYF. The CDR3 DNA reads TGCGCCAGCAGCCAAGCGCCGGTCCGGGGGGAGGATACGCAGTATTTT.

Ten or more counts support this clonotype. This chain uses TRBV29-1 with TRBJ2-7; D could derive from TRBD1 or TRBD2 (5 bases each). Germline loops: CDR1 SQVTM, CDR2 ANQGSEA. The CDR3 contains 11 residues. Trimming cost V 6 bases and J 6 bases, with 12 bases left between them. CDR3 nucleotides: TGCAGCGTCGCCTGGGGGAGCGAGCAGTACTTC. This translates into CSVAWGSEQYF.

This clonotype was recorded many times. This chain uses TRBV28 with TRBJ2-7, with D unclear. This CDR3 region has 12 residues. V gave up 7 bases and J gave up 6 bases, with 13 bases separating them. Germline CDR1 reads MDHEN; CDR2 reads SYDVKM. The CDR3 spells CASTLSPGEQYF. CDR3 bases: TGTGCCAGCACCCTATCTCCGGGCGAGCAGTACTTC.

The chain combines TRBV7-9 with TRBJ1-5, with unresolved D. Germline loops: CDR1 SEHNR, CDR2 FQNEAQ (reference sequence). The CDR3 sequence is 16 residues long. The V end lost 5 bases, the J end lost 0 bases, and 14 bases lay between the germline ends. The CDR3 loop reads CASSPLTSDSNQPQHF. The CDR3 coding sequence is TGTGCCAGCAGCCCCCTCACAAGTGATAGCAATCAGCCCCAGCATTTT.

CDR3 sequence (DNA): TGTGCCAGCAGCCCAGGGGAGGCGCCCCAGCATTTT. Translating it yields CASSPGEAPQHF. The J gene is TRBJ1-5, the V gene TRBV7-9; D may be TRBD1 (6 bases). The CDR3 length is 12 residues. V dropped 5 bases and J dropped 9 bases, with 11 bases sitting between them. Germline CDR1 reads SEHNR; CDR2 reads FQNEAQ (reference sequence).

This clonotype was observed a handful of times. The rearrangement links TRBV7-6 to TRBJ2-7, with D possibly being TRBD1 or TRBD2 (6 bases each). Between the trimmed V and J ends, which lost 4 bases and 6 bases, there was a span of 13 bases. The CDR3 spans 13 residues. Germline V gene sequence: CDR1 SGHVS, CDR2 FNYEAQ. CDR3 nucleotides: TGTGCCAGCAGCTCGACCAGGGGAGGCGAGCAGTACTTC. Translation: CASSSTRGGEQYF.

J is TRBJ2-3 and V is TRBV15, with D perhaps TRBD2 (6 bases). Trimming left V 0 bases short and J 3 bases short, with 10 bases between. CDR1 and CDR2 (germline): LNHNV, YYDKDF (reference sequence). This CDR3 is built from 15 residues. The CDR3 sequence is CATSRDPGLTDTQYF. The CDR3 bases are TGTGCCACCAGCAGAGATCCGGGACTTACAGATACGCAGTATTTT.

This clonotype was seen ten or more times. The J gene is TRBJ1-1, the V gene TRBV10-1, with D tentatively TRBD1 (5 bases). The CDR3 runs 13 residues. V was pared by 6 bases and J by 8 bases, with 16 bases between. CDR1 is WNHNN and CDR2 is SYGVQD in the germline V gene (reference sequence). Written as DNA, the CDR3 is TGCGCCAGCAGCGGCCGGTGGAGGGGCGAAGCTTTCTTT. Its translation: CASSGRWRGEAFF.

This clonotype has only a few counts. CDR3 nucleotides: TGCGCCAGCAGCTTGGCCACAGGGGCCCAAGAGACCCAGTACTTC. Amino acids: CASSLATGAQETQYF. The chain employs TRBV5-1 and TRBJ2-5; 7 bases align to TRBD1. From germline, CDR1 is SGHRS and CDR2 YFSETQ. The J segment lost 1 base and the V segment lost 0 bases, leaving 3 bases of the junction unmatched. The CDR3 runs 15 residues.

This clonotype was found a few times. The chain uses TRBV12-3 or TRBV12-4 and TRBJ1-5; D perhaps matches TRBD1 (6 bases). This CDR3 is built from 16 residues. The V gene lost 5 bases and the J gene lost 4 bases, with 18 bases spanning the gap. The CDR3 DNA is TGTGCCAGCAGTCAGCGCCGCCAGGGGCCTAATCAGCCCCAGCATTTT. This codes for CASSQRRQGPNQPQHF.

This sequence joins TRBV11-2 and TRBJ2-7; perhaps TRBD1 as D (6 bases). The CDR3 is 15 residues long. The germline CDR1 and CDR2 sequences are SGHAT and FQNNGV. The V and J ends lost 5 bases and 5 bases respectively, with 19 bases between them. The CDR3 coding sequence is TGTGCCAGCAGCCAGCCCTTAACAGGGCGCGACGAGCAGTACTTC. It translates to CASSQPLTGRDEQYF. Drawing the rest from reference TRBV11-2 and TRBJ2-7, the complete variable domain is EAGVAQSPRYKIIEKRQSVAFWCNPISGHATLYWYQQILGQGPKLLIQFQNNGVVDDSQLPKDRFSAERLKGVDSTLKIQPAKLEDSAVYLCASSQPLTGRDEQYFGPGTRLTVT.

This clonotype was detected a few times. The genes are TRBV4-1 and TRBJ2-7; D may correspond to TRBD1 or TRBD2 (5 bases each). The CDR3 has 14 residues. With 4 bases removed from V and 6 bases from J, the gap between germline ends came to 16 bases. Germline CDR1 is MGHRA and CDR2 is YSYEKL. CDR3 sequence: CASSPPGTVPEQYF. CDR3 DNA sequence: TGCGCCAGCAGCCCGCCCGGGACGGTGCCCGAGCAGTACTTC.

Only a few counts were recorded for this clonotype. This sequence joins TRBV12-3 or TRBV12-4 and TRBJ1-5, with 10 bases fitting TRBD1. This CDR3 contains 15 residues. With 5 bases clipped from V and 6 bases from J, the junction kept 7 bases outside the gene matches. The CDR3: CASSIRQGAAQPQHF. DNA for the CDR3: TGTGCCAGCAGTATCAGACAGGGGGCAGCTCAGCCCCAGCATTTT.

This chain's CDR3 is CASSPQGTGANVLTF. The DNA of the CDR3 is TGTGCCAGCAGTCCCCAGGGTACTGGGGCCAACGTCCTGACTTTC. The V and J genes are TRBV7-2 and TRBJ2-6; possible D gene TRBD1, 5 bases. With 6 bases removed from V and 2 bases from J, the gap between germline ends came to 11 bases. CDR1 and CDR2 (germline): SGHTA, FQGNSA. The CDR3 runs to 15 residues.

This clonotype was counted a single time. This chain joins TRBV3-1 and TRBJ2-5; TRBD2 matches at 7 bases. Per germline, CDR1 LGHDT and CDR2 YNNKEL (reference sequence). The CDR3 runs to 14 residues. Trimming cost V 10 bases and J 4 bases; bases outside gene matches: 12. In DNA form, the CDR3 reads TGTGCCACCACCCAAGATGGGGGGGGAGAGACCCAGTACTTC. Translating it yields CATTQDGGGETQYF.

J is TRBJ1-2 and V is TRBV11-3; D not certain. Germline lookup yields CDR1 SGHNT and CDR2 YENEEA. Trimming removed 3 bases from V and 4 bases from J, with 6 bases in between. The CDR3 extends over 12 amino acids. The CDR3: CASSFTAYGYTF. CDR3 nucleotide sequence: TGTGCCAGCAGCTTCACGGCCTATGGCTACACCTTC.

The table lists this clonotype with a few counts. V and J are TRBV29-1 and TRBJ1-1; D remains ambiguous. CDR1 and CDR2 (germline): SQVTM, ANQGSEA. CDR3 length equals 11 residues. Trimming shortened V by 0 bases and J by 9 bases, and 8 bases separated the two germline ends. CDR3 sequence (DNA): TGCAGCGTTGAAGATGCACGGCAAGCTTTCTTT. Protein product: CSVEDARQAFF. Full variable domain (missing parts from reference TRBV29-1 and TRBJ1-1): SAVISQKPSRDICQRGTSLTIQCQVDSQVTMMFWYRQQPGQSLTLIATANQGSEATYESGFVIDKFPISRPNLTFSTLTVSNMSPEDSSIYLCSVEDARQAFFGQGTRLTVV.

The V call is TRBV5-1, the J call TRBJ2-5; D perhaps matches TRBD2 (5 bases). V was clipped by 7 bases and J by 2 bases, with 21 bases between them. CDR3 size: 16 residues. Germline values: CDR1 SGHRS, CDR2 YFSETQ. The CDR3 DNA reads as TGCGCCAGCTCAGTGTCGGCTAGCATTATGCAAGAGACCCAGTACTTC. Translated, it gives CASSVSASIMQETQYF.

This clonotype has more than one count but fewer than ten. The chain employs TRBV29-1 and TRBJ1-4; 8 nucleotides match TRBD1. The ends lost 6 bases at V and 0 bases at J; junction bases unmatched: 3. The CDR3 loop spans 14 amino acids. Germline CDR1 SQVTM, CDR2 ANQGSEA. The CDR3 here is CSVSQGATNEKLFF. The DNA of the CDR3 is TGCAGCGTATCACAGGGGGCAACTAATGAAAAACTGTTTTTT.

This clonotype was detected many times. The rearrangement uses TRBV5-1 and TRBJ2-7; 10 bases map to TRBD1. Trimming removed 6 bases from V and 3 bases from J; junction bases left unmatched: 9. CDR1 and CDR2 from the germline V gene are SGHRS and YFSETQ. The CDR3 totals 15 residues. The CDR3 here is CASNLDGTGVYEQYF. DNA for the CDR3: TGCGCCAGCAACCTGGACGGGACAGGGGTCTACGAGCAGTACTTC.